Shown below are 3 T cell receptor beta chains from a single sample sequenced in a study of T cells in Graves' hyperthyroidism and ophthalmopathy (dated by TCRdb to the late 2010s). Library preparation used multiplex PCR. TCRdb lists the instrument as Illumina HiSeq 2000. TCR beta CDR3 regions were amplified from RNA transcripts. The first round of RT-PCR for the TCR CDR3 was performed with the HTBI primer set and the Qiagen OneStep RT-PCR kit. Using fastp trimming at Q25 and MiXCR clonotype assembly, TCRdb reanalyzed the public sequencing data and kept in-frame beta chains. Entries are consolidated by CDR3 protein sequence, retaining the most common genes and DNA. The sample contains around 600,000 distinct CDR3 sequences, approximately 42% of them found a single time. The ten top clones hold 7% to 7.5% of the sample. Material for sequencing was peripheral blood or thyroid tissue (not recorded which). All receptors derive from an adult man with Graves' disease, either hyperthyroidism or ophthalmopathy (not recorded which).

The rearrangement links TRBV20-1 to TRBJ2-7; possible D gene TRBD2, 5 bases. CDR1 DFQATT and CDR2 SNEGSKA come from the germline V gene (reference sequence). The CDR3 contains 15 residues. The V end was cut by 3 bases, the J end by 0 bases, with 15 bases between. CDR3 DNA: TGCAGTGCTAGTTATGAGGGCCGAAGCTCCTACGAGCAGTACTTC. This gives the protein CSASYEGRSSYEQYF.

Worth noting for this clonotype: This may stem from a read error, because a much larger clone lies one nucleotide away. The chain links TRBV7-2 to TRBJ1-1, with D perhaps matching TRBD1 (5 bases). CDR1 is SGHTA and CDR2 is FQGNSA in the germline V gene. The CDR3 length is 14 residues. CDR3 in amino acids: CARSPPRANTEAFF. The CDR3, as DNA: TGTGCCCGCAGCCCCCCCAGGGCGAACACTGAAGCTTTCTTT.

Worth noting for this clonotype: A much larger clone lies a single base off, so this may be a read error. The genes are TRBV20-1 and TRBJ1-5; the D gene is possibly TRBD1 (6 bases). This CDR3 contains 13 residues. Germline CDR1 DFQATT, CDR2 SNEGSKA (reference sequence). CDR3 in DNA: TGCAGTTCTAGGAACAGGGCGGGTCAGCCCCAGCATTTT. This sequence encodes CSSRNRAGQPQHF.